The T cell receptor beta chain under discussion was sequenced for a study of post-analysis software for immune sequencing data. Germline V gives CDR1 GTSNPN, CDR2 SVGIG (reference sequence). The CDR3 loop spans 16 amino acids. The V end was cut by 4 bases, the J end by 5 bases, with 24 bases between. General study points: The study found TRBV5-6, TRBV5-1 and TRBV20-1 among roughly 5 TRBV segments more frequent in patients than controls. The study found significantly lower normalized Chao1 diversity in multiple sclerosis patients than in controls.

Presence of unique molecular identifiers characterized the TCR beta cDNA libraries. Starting from about 0.98 to 11 million T cells, the study yielded 460,000 or so cDNA molecules. TCRdb recomputed calls from the PCR reads with MiXCR, one row per CDR3 protein. Of under 650,000 distinct CDR3 sequences listed, 44% are singletons. In this sample, this clonotype turned up a few times. Its antigen is not known. The chain uses TRBV30 and TRBJ2-7; perhaps TRBD1 as D (6 bases). The sequenced sample was blood. The receptor was isolated from a girl aged 10-17 years with multiple sclerosis. CDR3 residues: CAWKPPFLFRGNEQYF. CDR3 nucleotide sequence: TGTGCCTGGAAGCCCCCGTTTCTGTTCAGGGGAAACGAGCAGTACTTC.